The 31 T cell receptor beta chains below were found in one sample sequenced in a study of shared clonotypes between healthy human individuals. Sequenced by immunoSEQ multiplex PCR; TCRdb stores in-frame clones only, minus some. The sample contains some 790,000 clones, around 70% of which appear only once. The sample comprised memory CD4+ T cells sorted from blood. Subset given: CD45RA-negative fraction. These receptors all stem from a woman in her 30s in good health.

This clone appeared a single time. Here the CDR3 reads CASSPADEQFF. The DNA of the CDR3 is TGTGCCAGCTCACCAGCGGATGAGCAGTTCTTC. The chain combines TRBV18 with TRBJ2-1; D is unclear. Trimming cost V 2 bases and J 8 bases, with 4 bases left between them. Germline V gene sequence: CDR1 KGHSH, CDR2 LQKENI. The CDR3 length is 11 residues.

V gene TRBV6-6 combines with J gene TRBJ1-1, with a possible D match to TRBD1 (5 bases). The CDR3 has 14 amino acids. The germline V gene encodes CDR1 MNHNY and CDR2 SVGAGI (reference sequence). Trimming stripped 7 bases from V and 3 bases from J, with 15 bases between. Here the CDR3 DNA reads TGTGCCAGCAAGGACGATGGGGGGTACACTGAAGCTTTCTTT. It translates to CASKDDGGYTEAFF.

The CDR3 nucleotides are TGTGCCAGCAGTTTACAGATTGCTAACTATGGCTACACCTTC. It encodes CASSLQIANYGYTF. The V gene is TRBV28, the J gene TRBJ1-2; D is ambiguous. Germline CDR1 and CDR2: MDHEN and SYDVKM. V lost 2 bases and J lost 0, with 7 bases in between. The CDR3 is made up of 14 amino acids.

The chain links TRBV18 to TRBJ2-7, with unresolved D. V lost 2 bases to trimming and J lost 6 bases, with 8 bases between them. The CDR3 has 12 residues. Germline V gene data show CDR1 as KGHSH and CDR2 as LQKENI. The CDR3 region is CASSPSRSEQYF. CDR3 nucleotides: TGTGCCAGCTCACCATCGAGGTCCGAGCAGTACTTC.

This clone was detected only a few times. The chain couples TRBV5-1 to TRBJ2-3; D may be TRBD2 (5 bases). CDR3 length: 15 amino acids. V gave up 4 bases and J gave up 4 bases, with 16 bases separating them. The germline V gene encodes CDR1 SGHRS and CDR2 YFSETQ. The CDR3, as DNA: TGCGCCAGCAGCGAAACGACGGAGGCAGCAGATACGCAGTATTTT. Amino acid sequence: CASSETTEAADTQYF. Looking up the rest from reference TRBV5-1 and TRBJ2-3 gives the full variable domain: KAGVTQTPRYLIKTRGQQVTLSCSPISGHRSVSWYQQTPGQGLQFLFEYFSETQRNKGNFPGRFSGRQFSNSRSEMNVSTLELGDSALYLCASSETTEAADTQYFGPGTRLTVL.

The gene calls are TRBV5-1 and TRBJ2-7; 8 nucleotides agree with TRBD1. This CDR3 has 14 residues. V shed 4 bases and J 1 base; nucleotides not matched to a gene: 4. Germline-derived CDR1 and CDR2 are SGHRS and YFSETQ. In nucleotides, the CDR3 is TGCGCCAGCAGCCGACAGGGGTCTTCCTACGAGCAGTACTTC. Amino acid sequence: CASSRQGSSYEQYF.

The rearrangement joins TRBV19 to TRBJ2-5, with 12 bases fitting TRBD2. V dropped 5 bases and J dropped 5; count of bases not matched to a gene: 18. Germline V gives CDR1 LNHDA, CDR2 SQIVND (reference sequence). The CDR3 consists of 19 residues. CDR3 residues: CASSPRLRLAGGPRETQYF. CDR3 bases: TGTGCCAGTAGTCCCCGTTTACGGCTAGCGGGAGGGCCGCGGGAGACCCAGTACTTC.

The V and J genes are TRBV28 and TRBJ2-1; 11 bases fit TRBD2. The CDR3 has 17 amino acids. After removal of 6 bases from V and 2 bases from J, the junction contained 9 bases not matched to a gene. In germline, CDR1 is MDHEN, CDR2 SYDVKM. CDR3 in DNA: TGTGCCAGCAGCACTCCGGGACTAGCGGCCCCCTACAATGAGCAGTTCTTC. Amino acid sequence: CASSTPGLAAPYNEQFF.

This clone was detected a few times. The same CDR3 is also encoded by other DNA sequences in this sample. The V call is TRBV19, the J call TRBJ1-4; TRBD1 aligns across 8 bases. V gave up 6 bases and J gave up 8 bases; unmatched junction bases: 8. Germline V CDR1 and CDR2: LNHDA, SQIVND (reference sequence). CDR3 length: 14 residues. As DNA, the CDR3 is TGTGCCAGTAGGACCGGGACAGGTGGGGAAAAACTGTTTTTT. This sequence encodes CASRTGTGGEKLFF.

V gene TRBV11-2 combines with J gene TRBJ1-4; maybe TRBD1 (5 bases). V shed 5 bases and J shed 2 bases, with 12 bases lying between them. Germline values: CDR1 SGHAT, CDR2 FQNNGV. The length of the CDR3 is 15 residues. Written as DNA, the CDR3 is TGTGCCAGCAGCCTCTCAGGGAATACTAATGAAAAACTGTTTTTT. Its translation: CASSLSGNTNEKLFF.

The gene calls are TRBV4-1 and TRBJ2-3; 10 bases are a match to TRBD2. Trimming at V came to 3 bases and at J to 7 bases, leaving 10 bases not matched to a gene. Germline values: CDR1 MGHRA, CDR2 YSYEKL. CDR3 size: 16 residues. The CDR3 loop reads CASSQRLAGDSNTQYF. CDR3 nucleotides: TGCGCCAGCAGCCAGAGGCTAGCGGGAGATTCAAATACGCAGTATTTT.

The chain joins TRBV19 to TRBJ2-1; TRBD1 is a possible D gene (5 bases). This CDR3 comprises 15 residues. The germline gives CDR1 LNHDA, CDR2 SQIVND (reference sequence). V shed 8 bases and J shed 8 bases, with 22 bases lying between them. This chain's CDR3 is CASGFRLGAADEQFF. CDR3 in DNA: TGTGCCAGTGGCTTCCGCCTTGGGGCCGCGGATGAGCAGTTCTTC.

This chain uses TRBV19 with TRBJ2-7; D remains ambiguous. The V end lost 6 bases, the J end lost 6 bases, and 12 bases lay between the germline ends. CDR1 LNHDA and CDR2 SQIVND come from the germline V gene (reference sequence). This CDR3 contains 12 residues. The CDR3 protein is CASSSLTSEQYF. DNA of the CDR3: TGTGCCAGTAGCTCCCTCACCAGCGAGCAGTACTTC.

This rearrangement joins TRBV27 to TRBJ2-7; a possible D gene is TRBD2 (6 bases). V lost 2 bases, J lost 2 bases, and 13 bases lay in between. The CDR3 sequence is 15 residues long. CDR1 MNHEY and CDR2 SMNVEV come from the germline V gene (reference sequence). CDR3 amino acids: CASSLKPGAPYEQYF. In DNA, the CDR3 is TGTGCCAGCAGTTTAAAACCGGGAGCCCCCTACGAGCAGTACTTC.

For this clone: The same CDR3 is also encoded by other DNA sequences in this sample. This chain connects TRBV28 to TRBJ1-2; D is undetermined. CDR3 length equals 12 residues. The germline CDR1 and CDR2 sequences are MDHEN and SYDVKM. V was shortened by 3 bases and J by 1 base, with 3 bases between the two germline ends. The CDR3 loop reads CASSLINYGYTF. The CDR3, as DNA: TGTGCCAGCAGTTTGATTAACTATGGCTACACCTTC.

This clone came up a few times. V is TRBV11-2 and J is TRBJ2-3; tentatively, D is TRBD2 (5 bases). This CDR3 comprises 15 residues. Trimming stripped 2 bases from V and 4 bases from J, with 13 bases between. Germline V gives CDR1 SGHAT, CDR2 FQNNGV. CDR3 residues: CASSLRGSWADTQYF. CDR3 nucleotide sequence: TGTGCCAGCAGCTTACGAGGGAGTTGGGCAGATACGCAGTATTTT.

The CDR3 spells CASSDRTVHHNEQFF. DNA of the CDR3: TGTGCCAGCAGTGATCGGACAGTACATCACAATGAGCAGTTCTTC. The chain employs TRBV25-1 and TRBJ2-1, with D perhaps matching TRBD1 (6 bases). With 3 bases removed from V and 5 bases from J, the gap between germline ends came to 14 bases. The CDR3 is 15 residues long. Per the germline V gene, CDR1 is MGHDK and CDR2 is SYGVNS. The complete variable domain, with remaining parts taken from reference TRBV25-1 and TRBJ2-1, reads EADIYQTPRYLVIGTGKKITLECSQTMGHDKMYWYQQDPGMELHLIHYSYGVNSTEKGDLSSESTVSRIRTEHFPLTLESARPSHTSQYLCASSDRTVHHNEQFFGPGTRLTVL.

The V and J genes are TRBV28 and TRBJ2-2, with 8 positions matching TRBD2. After removal of 8 bases from V and 2 bases from J, the junction contained 13 bases not matched to a gene. This CDR3 is 17 amino acids long. Germline CDR1 reads MDHEN; CDR2 reads SYDVKM. CDR3 in amino acids: CASRQAGAGVNTGELFF. CDR3 in DNA: TGTGCCAGCCGGCAAGCGGGAGCGGGAGTTAACACCGGGGAGCTGTTTTTT. Full variable domain (rest looked up from reference TRBV28 and TRBJ2-2): DVKVTQSSRYLVKRTGEKVFLECVQDMDHENMFWYRQDPGLGLRLIYFSYDVKMKEKGDIPEGYSVSREKKERFSLILESASTNQTSMYLCASRQAGAGVNTGELFFGEGSRLTVL.

This clone appeared a few times. The rearrangement uses TRBV2 and TRBJ2-7, with a possible D match to TRBD2 (5 bases). The germline V and J ends were trimmed by 6 bases and 2 bases, with 11 bases remaining between them. Germline CDR1 is SNHLY and CDR2 is FYNNEI. This CDR3 region has 13 residues. The CDR3 DNA follows: TGTGCCAGCAGACTACTAGGAACCTACGAGCAGTACTTC. It translates to CASRLLGTYEQYF.

The genes are TRBV2 and TRBJ1-2, with D uncertain. Per germline, CDR1 SNHLY and CDR2 FYNNEI. There are 12 residues in the CDR3. V gave up 3 bases and J gave up 13 bases, with 15 bases separating them. CDR3 coding DNA: TGTGCCAGCAGTGATTTAGGGCCCGTCCGCACCTTC. This codes for CASSDLGPVRTF.

The chain joins TRBV29-1 to TRBJ2-5; D perhaps matches TRBD1 (6 bases). This CDR3 contains 18 residues. The germline gives CDR1 SQVTM, CDR2 ANQGSEA. V was clipped by 2 bases and J by 2 bases, with 24 bases between them. For the CDR3, the DNA is TGCAGCGTTGAAAGTAGTGGCCCCTCGACAGGAAAACAAGAGACCCAGTACTTC. Amino acid sequence: CSVESSGPSTGKQETQYF.

This clone was seen just once. The CDR3 DNA reads as TGTGCCAGCAGTTGGGACAGTAGCAATCAGCCCCAGCATTTT. This codes for CASSWDSSNQPQHF. V is TRBV6-6 and J is TRBJ1-5; TRBD1 aligns across 7 bases. With 4 bases clipped from V and 0 bases from J, the junction kept 0 bases outside the gene matches. Germline CDR1 MNHNY, CDR2 SVGAGI (reference sequence). CDR3 length: 14 amino acids.

The chain uses TRBV18 and TRBJ2-7, with TRBD2 identical over 10 bases. Unmatched junction bases numbered 7, after V lost 3 bases and J lost 2 bases. The CDR3 runs 16 residues. Germline assignment: CDR1 KGHSH and CDR2 LQKENI. The CDR3 spells CASSPGLANDTYEQYF. In DNA, the CDR3 is TGTGCCAGCTCACCGGGACTAGCGAATGATACCTACGAGCAGTACTTC.

This chain connects TRBV18 to TRBJ2-2; the D gene is possibly TRBD2 (5 bases). This CDR3 contains 16 residues. Germline CDR1 KGHSH, CDR2 LQKENI. The ends were cut back, 3 bases at V and 0 bases at J, with 11 bases in the middle. Written as DNA, the CDR3 is TGTGCCAGCTCACCTAGGACGGGAACGAACACCGGGGAGCTGTTTTTT. Its protein is CASSPRTGTNTGELFF.

This chain connects TRBV2 to TRBJ2-1; D gene ambiguous. Trimming shortened V by 3 bases and J by 9 bases, and 12 bases separated the two germline ends. The V gene's germline CDR1 is SNHLY and CDR2 FYNNEI. The CDR3 is made up of 13 amino acids. Here the CDR3 reads CASSENVPLEQFF. Here the CDR3 DNA reads TGTGCCAGCAGTGAGAATGTCCCACTTGAGCAGTTCTTC.

This clone was counted a single time. V is TRBV7-9 and J is TRBJ2-1; D not certain. The CDR3 length is 15 residues. V shed 1 base and J shed 9 bases, with 16 bases lying between them. The germline gives CDR1 SEHNR, CDR2 FQNEAQ (reference sequence). In nucleotides, the CDR3 is TGTGCCAGCAGCTTAGGATCTAGGATCCTTCTTGAGCAGTTCTTC. Protein product: CASSLGSRILLEQFF. Drawing the rest from reference TRBV7-9 and TRBJ2-1, the complete variable domain is DTGVSQNPRHKITKRGQNVTFRCDPISEHNRLYWYRQTLGQGPEFLTYFQNEAQLEKSRLLSDRFSAERPKGSFSTLEIQRTEQGDSAMYLCASSLGSRILLEQFFGPGTRLTVL.

This clone was picked up a small number of times. This chain joins TRBV19 and TRBJ1-2, with TRBD1 matching over 8 bases. The CDR3 runs to 17 residues. Trimming at V came to 11 bases and at J to 2 bases, leaving 19 bases not matched to a gene. From germline, CDR1 is LNHDA and CDR2 SQIVND (reference sequence). CDR3 amino acids: CASTGGTAPRINYGYTF. The CDR3 DNA is TGTGCCTCTACAGGGGGGACAGCACCACGAATAAACTATGGCTACACCTTC.

The genes are TRBV11-2 and TRBJ2-7; D is possibly TRBD1 or TRBD2 (7 bases each). This CDR3 contains 15 residues. V lost 5 bases and J 6 bases, leaving 20 bases between the germline ends. Germline loops: CDR1 SGHAT, CDR2 FQNNGV. CDR3: CASSPLTGTIGEQYF. DNA for the CDR3: TGTGCCAGCAGCCCCCTGACAGGGACTATTGGCGAGCAGTACTTC.

This clone occurred many times. V is TRBV5-6 and J is TRBJ1-4; D is undetermined. Germline-derived CDR1 and CDR2 are SGHDT and YYEEEE. Trimming removed 2 bases from V and 0 bases from J, with 11 bases in between. The CDR3 loop spans 16 amino acids. In DNA form, the CDR3 reads TGTGCCAGCAGCTTCAAGAGATCTACAACTAATGAAAAACTGTTTTTT. Its translation is CASSFKRSTTNEKLFF.

DNA of the CDR3: TGTGCCAGCAGTTACTCGACCGGGGCCGGACAAGAGACCCAGTACTTC. It yields the protein CASSYSTGAGQETQYF. The chain carries TRBV6-6 and TRBJ2-5, with D perhaps given as TRBD1 or TRBD2 (5 bases each). Germline V CDR1 and CDR2: MNHNY, SVGAGI (reference sequence). This CDR3 region has 16 residues. Trimming removed 0 bases at V and 2 bases at J, with 13 bases between.

The chain uses TRBV6-1 and TRBJ1-2; D is uncertain. This CDR3 region has 11 residues. Germline CDR1 and CDR2: MNHNS and SASEGT. Deletions cut 5 bases from V and 8 bases from J, with 9 bases between. The CDR3 region is CASSRTGGYTF. The CDR3 nucleotides read TGTGCCAGCAGTAGGACGGGGGGCTACACCTTC.